This T cell receptor beta chain was recorded in a study of cytomegalovirus exposure and HLA in healthy donors. Donors were drawn from the roughly 130-subject validation cohort, separate from the roughly 610-subject first cohort. TCRdb's copy holds only in-frame clones and misses some; the assay was immunoSEQ multiplex PCR. The sample holds around 150,000 clones, around nine tenths seen once. The CDR3 spans 14 residues. Study-wide results and limits: Specificity of a few CMV-associated chains for CMV antigens was verified in vitro. Researchers catalogued some 160 TCR beta chains as cytomegalovirus-associated.

Worth noting for this clone: Its antigen remains unknown.

The specimen sequenced was PBMCs. This receptor was taken from a man younger than 30 in good health and CMV-seropositive. V and J are TRBV21-1 and TRBJ2-1; the listed D gene, TRBD2, was not tested against the DNA. TRBV21-1 is classified as a pseudogene. The CDR3 DNA reads as TGTGCCACCACGCCGCCCTCGGATTTAGCGGAGCAGTTCTTC. Amino acid sequence: CATTPPSDLAEQFF.